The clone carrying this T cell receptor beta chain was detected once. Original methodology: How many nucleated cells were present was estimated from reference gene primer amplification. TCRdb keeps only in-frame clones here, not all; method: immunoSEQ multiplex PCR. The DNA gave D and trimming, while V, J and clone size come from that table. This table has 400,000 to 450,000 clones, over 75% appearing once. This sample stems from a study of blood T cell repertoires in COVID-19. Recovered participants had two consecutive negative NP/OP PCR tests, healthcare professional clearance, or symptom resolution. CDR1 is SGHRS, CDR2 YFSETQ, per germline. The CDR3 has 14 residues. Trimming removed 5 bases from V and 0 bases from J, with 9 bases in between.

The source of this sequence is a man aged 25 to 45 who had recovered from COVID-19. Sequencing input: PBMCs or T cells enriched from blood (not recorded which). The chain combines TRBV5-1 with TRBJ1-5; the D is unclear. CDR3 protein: CASSESHSNQPQHF. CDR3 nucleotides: TGCGCCAGCAGTGAAAGCCATAGCAATCAGCCCCAGCATTTT. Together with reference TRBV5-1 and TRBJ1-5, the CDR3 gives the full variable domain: KAGVTQTPRYLIKTRGQQVTLSCSPISGHRSVSWYQQTPGQGLQFLFEYFSETQRNKGNFPGRFSGRQFSNSRSEMNVSTLELGDSALYLCASSESHSNQPQHFGDGTRLSIL.